This T cell receptor (beta chain) derives from a study of blood T cell repertoires in COVID-19 (dated by TCRdb to about 2020). For the study in its entirety: Collaborator samples came from the United States, Italy and Spain and covered acute and convalescent phases of COVID-19. The prospective study material was composed of cDNA or gDNA derived from T cells, B-cell-depleted T cells, or PBMCs. Deeply sampled blood TCRbeta repertoires from subjects exposed to, actively infected with, or recovered from COVID-19 were included in the dataset. The repertoires were released in a freely available public database meant as a resource for research on the immune response to SARS-CoV-2. The samples were drawn from two sources: the first 160 participants of the ongoing ImmuneRACE study, and fewer than 1,500 subjects contributed by 6 global collaborators. The sample metadata nearly always contained a de-identified subject ID, COVID-19 status, age in years and sex. Where available, HLA class I and class II types were taken from metadata supplied by the sample provider and were not determined by assay-based typing. General study outcomes and caveats: How much clinical and demographic metadata was included differed by source and by participant, and the metadata was provided uncurated.

Collaborating institutions collected whole blood in K2EDTA tubes following their own protocols. Collaborator samples were shipped for TCRbeta analysis as frozen whole blood, isolated PBMCs, or DNA extracted from either sample type. TCRbeta CDR3 regions were amplified from genomic DNA using the immunoSEQ Assay, a bias-controlled multiplex PCR. As for the authors' bioinformatics: The number of nucleated cells in each sample was estimated by amplification of reference gene primers within the assay. To quantify the absolute abundance of each unique TCRbeta CDR3 rearrangement, sequence reads were collapsed and filtered. Productive Simpson clonality was computed per sample as the square root of Simpson's diversity index over productive rearrangements. TCRdb provides this immuneACCESS table in a form limited to in-frame rearrangements. Some clones are lacking; in checked studies, under half of them reflect an unresolved V gene, and why the rest are absent is not known. From that table come the V and J calls and clone size; the DNA was used to work out D and trimming. The sample profile shows some 50,000 clones; almost 85% of them were found once. The ten biggest clones cover about 14% of the sample.

The CDR3 covers 15 residues, taking in both the cysteine and the phenylalanine. Just CDR3 DNA is preserved here, 45 bases in frame from base 1. Per the germline V gene (reference sequence), MNHEY is the CDR1 and SMNVEV is the CDR2. V and J lose 0 bases and 2 bases, and a span of 9 bases separates them. This clone has only a few counts. Its antigen specificity is not known. The input lacks base qualities; no much larger clone sits a single base away. Sample: peripheral blood. This clonotype originated in a human donor in a cohort sampled during active COVID-19. The chain joins TRBV27 to TRBJ2-3; the D gene lacks a confident call. Read as DNA, the sequence is TGTGCCAGCAGTTTATCATCTCCCTTCACAGATACGCAGTATTTT. Its protein reads: CASSLSSPFTDTQYF.